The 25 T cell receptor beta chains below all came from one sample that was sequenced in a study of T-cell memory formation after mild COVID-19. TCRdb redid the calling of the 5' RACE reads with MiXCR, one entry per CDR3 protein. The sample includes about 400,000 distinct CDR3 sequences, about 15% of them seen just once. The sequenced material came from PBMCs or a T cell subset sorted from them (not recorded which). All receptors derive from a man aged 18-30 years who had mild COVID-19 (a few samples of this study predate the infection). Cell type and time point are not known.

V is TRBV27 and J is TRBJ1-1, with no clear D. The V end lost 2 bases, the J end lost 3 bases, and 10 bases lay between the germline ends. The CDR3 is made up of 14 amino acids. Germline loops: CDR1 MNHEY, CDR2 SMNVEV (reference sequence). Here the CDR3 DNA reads TGTGCCAGCAGTTTAATGGTGGGTTACACTGAAGCTTTCTTT. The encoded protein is CASSLMVGYTEAFF.

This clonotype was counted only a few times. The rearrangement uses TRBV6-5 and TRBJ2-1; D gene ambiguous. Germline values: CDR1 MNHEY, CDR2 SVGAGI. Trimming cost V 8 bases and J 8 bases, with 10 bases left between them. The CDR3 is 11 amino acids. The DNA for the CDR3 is TGTGCCAGCCGTGGCCGGTATGAGCAGTTCTTC. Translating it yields CASRGRYEQFF.

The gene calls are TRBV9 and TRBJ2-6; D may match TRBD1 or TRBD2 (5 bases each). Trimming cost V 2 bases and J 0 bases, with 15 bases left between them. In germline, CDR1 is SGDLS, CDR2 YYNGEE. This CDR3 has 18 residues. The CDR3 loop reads CASSVDSGYGSGANVLTF. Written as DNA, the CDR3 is TGTGCCAGCAGCGTGGACTCAGGGTATGGCTCTGGGGCCAACGTCCTGACTTTC.

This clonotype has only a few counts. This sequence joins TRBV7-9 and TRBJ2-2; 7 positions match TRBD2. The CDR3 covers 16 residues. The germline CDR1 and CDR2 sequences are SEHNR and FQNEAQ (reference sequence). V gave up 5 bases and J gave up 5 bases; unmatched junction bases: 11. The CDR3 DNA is TGTGCCAGCAGCCCGTGGGGGGGAGTTCGTACCGGGGAGCTGTTTTTT. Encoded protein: CASSPWGGVRTGELFF.

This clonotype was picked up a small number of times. The CDR3 protein is CASIHRGRDGNTGELFF. DNA of the CDR3: TGCGCCAGCATCCACCGAGGCAGGGACGGGAACACCGGGGAGCTGTTTTTT. The V call is TRBV5-1, the J call TRBJ2-2; D is perhaps TRBD1 or TRBD2 (5 bases each). Trimming shortened V by 6 bases and J by 1 base, and 19 bases separated the two germline ends. Germline CDR1 SGHRS, CDR2 YFSETQ. CDR3 length equals 17 residues.

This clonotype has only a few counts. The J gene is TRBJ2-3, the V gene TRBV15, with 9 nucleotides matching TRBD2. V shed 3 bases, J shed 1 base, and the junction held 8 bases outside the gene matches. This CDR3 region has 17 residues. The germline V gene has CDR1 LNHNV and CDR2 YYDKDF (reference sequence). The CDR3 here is CATSSGLAGPRTDTQYF. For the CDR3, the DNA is TGTGCCACCAGCAGCGGGCTAGCGGGGCCCCGCACAGATACGCAGTATTTT.

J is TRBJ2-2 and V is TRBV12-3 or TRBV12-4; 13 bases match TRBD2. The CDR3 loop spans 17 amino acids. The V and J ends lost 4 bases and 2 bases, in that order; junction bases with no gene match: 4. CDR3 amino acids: CASSSGTSGVNTGELFF. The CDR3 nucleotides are TGTGCCAGCAGTTCCGGGACTAGCGGGGTCAACACCGGGGAGCTGTTTTTT.

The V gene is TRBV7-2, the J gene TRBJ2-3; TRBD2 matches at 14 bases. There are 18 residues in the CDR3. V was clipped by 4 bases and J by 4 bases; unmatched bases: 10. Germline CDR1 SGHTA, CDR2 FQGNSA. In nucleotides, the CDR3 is TGTGCCAGCAGCTCGACCCTGACTAGCGGGGGGGCCGCAGATACGCAGTATTTT. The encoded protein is CASSSTLTSGGAADTQYF.

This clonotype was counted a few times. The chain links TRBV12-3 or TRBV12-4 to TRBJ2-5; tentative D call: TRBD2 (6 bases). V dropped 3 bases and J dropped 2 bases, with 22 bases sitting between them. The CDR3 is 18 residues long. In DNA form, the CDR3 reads TGTGCCAGCAGTTTTAGGACACGGGGGTTAATGTTTCAAGAGACCCAGTACTTC. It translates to CASSFRTRGLMFQETQYF.

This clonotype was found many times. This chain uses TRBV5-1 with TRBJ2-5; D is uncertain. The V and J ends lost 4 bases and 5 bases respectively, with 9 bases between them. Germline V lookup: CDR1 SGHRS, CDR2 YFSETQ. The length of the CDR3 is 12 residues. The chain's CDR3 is CASSEIWETQYF. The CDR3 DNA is TGCGCCAGCAGCGAAATTTGGGAGACCCAGTACTTC.

The CDR3 coding sequence is TGTGCCAGCAGCCAAGATCTTGGTACGGGAGGGGAGACCCAGTACTTC. It codes for CASSQDLGTGGETQYF. The gene calls are TRBV4-2 and TRBJ2-5, with TRBD2 identical over 8 bases. Looked up from germline, CDR1 is LGHNA and CDR2 is YNFKEQ. The junction had 8 bases not matched to a gene; V was cut back by 0 bases and J by 5 bases. CDR3 length: 16 amino acids.

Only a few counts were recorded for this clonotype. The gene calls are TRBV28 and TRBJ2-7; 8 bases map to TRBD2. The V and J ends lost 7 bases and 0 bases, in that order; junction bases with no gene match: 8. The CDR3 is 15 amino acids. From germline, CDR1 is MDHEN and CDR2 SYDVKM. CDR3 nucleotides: TGTGCCAGCACCCCGGGAGGGGGAAGCTCCTACGAGCAGTACGTC. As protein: CASTPGGGSSYEQYV.

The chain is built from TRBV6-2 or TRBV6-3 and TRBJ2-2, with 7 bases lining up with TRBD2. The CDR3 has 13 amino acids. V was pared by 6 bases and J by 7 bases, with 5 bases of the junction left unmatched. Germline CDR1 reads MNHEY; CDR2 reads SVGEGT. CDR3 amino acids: CASRLTSVGELFF. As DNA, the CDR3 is TGTGCCAGCAGGCTCACTAGCGTCGGGGAGCTGTTTTTT.

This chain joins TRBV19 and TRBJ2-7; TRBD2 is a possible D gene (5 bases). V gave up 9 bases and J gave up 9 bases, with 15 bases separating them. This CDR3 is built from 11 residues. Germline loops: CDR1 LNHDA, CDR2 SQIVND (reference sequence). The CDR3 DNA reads TGTGCCAGAGGGTGGCGGGCTTGGCAGTACGTC. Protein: CARGWRAWQYV.

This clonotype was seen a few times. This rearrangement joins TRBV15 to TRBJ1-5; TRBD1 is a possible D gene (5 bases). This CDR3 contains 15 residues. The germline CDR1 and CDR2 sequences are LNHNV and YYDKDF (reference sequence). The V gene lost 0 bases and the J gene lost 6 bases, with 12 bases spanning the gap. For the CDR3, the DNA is TGTGCCACCAGCAGAGAGGTGACAGTCGGTCAGCCCCAGCATTTT. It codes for CATSREVTVGQPQHF.

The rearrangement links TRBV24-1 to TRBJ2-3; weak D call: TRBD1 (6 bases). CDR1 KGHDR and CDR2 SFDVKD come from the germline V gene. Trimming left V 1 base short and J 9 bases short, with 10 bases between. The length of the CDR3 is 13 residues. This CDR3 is CATSDFGQRTQYF. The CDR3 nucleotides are TGTGCCACCAGTGATTTTGGACAGAGGACGCAGTATTTT.

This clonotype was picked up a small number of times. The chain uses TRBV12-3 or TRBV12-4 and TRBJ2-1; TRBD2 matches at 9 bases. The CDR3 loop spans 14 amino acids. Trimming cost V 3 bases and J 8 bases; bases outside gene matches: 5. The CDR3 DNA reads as TGTGCCAGCAGTTTCGCGGGGGGGCCACATGAGCAGTTCTTC. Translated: CASSFAGGPHEQFF.

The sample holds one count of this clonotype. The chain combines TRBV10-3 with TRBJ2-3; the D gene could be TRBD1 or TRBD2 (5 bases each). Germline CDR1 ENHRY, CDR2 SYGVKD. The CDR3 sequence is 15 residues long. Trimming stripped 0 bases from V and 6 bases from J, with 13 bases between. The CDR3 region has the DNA TGTGCCATCAGTGAGTCGAGTCAGGGCGGGGATACGCAGTATTTT. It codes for CAISESSQGGDTQYF.

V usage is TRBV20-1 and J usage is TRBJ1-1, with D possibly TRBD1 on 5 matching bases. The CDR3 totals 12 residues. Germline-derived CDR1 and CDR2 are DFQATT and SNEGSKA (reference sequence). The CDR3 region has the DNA TGCACCCCGCTACAGGCAGTCACTGAAGCTTTCTTT. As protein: CTPLQAVTEAFF.

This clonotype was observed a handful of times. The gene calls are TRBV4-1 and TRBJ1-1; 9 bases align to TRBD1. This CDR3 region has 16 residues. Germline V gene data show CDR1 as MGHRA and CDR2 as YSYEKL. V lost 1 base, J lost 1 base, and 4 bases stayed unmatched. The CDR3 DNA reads TGCGCCAGCAGCCAAGGTTGGGGACAGGGGAACACTGAAGCTTTCTTT. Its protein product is CASSQGWGQGNTEAFF.

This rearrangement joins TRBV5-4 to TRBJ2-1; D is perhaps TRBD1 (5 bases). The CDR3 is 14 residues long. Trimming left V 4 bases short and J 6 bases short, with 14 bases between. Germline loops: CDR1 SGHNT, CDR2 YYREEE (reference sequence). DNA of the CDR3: TGTGCCAGCAGCAAACCACAGGAACCCAATGAGCAGTTCTTC. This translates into CASSKPQEPNEQFF.

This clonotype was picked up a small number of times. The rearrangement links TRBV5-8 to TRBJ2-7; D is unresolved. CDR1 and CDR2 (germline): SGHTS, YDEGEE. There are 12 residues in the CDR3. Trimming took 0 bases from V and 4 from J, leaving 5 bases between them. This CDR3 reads CASSLDTYEQYV. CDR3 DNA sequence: TGTGCCAGCAGCTTGGACACTTACGAGCAGTACGTC.

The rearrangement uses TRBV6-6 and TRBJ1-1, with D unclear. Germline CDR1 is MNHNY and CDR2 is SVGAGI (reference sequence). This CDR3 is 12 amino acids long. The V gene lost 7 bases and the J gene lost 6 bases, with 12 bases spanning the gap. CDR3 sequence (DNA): TGTGCCAGCACCCCCCGATTCGCTGAAGCTTTCTTT. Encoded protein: CASTPRFAEAFF.

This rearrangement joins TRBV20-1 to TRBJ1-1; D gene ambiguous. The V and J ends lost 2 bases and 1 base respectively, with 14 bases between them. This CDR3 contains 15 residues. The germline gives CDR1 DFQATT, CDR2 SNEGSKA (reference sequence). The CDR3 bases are TGCAGTGCTAGACTATTCGACCTCCGGAACACTGAAGCTTTCTTT. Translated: CSARLFDLRNTEAFF.

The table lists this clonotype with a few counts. CDR3 DNA sequence: TGCGCCAGCCCTCTGGGACTAGCGGGGGGGCGAAACACCGGGGAGCTGTTTTTT. Its translation: CASPLGLAGGRNTGELFF. The V and J genes are TRBV10-2 and TRBJ2-2; 16 positions agree with TRBD2. This CDR3 is 18 amino acids long. The V gene end was trimmed by 8 bases and the J gene end by 2 bases; junction bases not matched to a gene: 8. The germline V gene encodes CDR1 WSHSY and CDR2 SAAADI.